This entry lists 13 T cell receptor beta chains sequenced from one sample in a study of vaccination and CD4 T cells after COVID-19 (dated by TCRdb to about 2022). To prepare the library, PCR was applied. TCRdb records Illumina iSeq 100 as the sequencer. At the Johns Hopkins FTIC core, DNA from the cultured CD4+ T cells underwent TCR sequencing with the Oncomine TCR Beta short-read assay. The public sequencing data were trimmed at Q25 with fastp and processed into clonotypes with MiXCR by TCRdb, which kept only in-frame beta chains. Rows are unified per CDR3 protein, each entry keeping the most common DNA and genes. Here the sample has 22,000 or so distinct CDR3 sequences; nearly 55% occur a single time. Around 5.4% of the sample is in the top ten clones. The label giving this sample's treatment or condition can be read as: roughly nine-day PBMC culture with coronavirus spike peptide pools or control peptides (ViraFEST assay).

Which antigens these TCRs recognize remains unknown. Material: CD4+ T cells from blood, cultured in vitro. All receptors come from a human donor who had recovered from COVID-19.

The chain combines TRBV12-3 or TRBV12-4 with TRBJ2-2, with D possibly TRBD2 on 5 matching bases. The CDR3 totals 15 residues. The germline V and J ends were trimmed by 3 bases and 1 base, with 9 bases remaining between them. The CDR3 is CASSLMDLNTGELFF. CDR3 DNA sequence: TGTGCCAGCAGTTTGATGGACTTGAACACCGGGGAGCTGTTTTTT.

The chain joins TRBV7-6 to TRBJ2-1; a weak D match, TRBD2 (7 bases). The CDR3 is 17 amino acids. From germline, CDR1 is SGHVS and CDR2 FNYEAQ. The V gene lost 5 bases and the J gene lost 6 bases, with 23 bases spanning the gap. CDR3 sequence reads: CASSPRGAGSFLNEQFF. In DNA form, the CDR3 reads TGTGCCAGCAGCCCCCGGGGGGCGGGAAGCTTCCTCAATGAGCAGTTCTTC.

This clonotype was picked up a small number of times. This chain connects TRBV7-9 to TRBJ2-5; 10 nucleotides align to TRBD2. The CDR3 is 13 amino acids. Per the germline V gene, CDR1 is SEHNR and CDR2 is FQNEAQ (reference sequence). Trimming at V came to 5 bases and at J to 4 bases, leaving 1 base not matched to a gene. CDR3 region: CASSRTSGETQYF. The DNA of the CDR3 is TGTGCCAGCAGCCGGACTAGCGGAGAGACCCAGTACTTC.

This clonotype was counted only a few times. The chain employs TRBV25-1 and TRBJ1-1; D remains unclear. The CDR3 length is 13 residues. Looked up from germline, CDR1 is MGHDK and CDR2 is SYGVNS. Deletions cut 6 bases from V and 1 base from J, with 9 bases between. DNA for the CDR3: TGTGCCAGCAGGGGCATAGGGAACACTGAAGCTTTCTTT. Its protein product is CASRGIGNTEAFF. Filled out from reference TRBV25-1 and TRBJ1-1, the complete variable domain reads EADIYQTPRYLVIGTGKKITLECSQTMGHDKMYWYQQDPGMELHLIHYSYGVNSTEKGDLSSESTVSRIRTEHFPLTLESARPSHTSQYLCASRGIGNTEAFFGQGTRLTVV.

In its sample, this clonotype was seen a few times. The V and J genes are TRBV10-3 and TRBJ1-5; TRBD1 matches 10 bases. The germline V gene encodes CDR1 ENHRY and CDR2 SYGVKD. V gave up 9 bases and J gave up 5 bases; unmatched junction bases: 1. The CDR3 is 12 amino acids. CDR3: CAIGTGDQPQHF. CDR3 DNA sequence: TGTGCCATAGGGACAGGGGATCAGCCCCAGCATTTT.

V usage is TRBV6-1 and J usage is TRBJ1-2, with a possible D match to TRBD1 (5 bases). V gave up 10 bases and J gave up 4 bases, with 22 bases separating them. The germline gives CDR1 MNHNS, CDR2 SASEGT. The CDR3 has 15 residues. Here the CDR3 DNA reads TGTGCCACCAAAAGGACGGGGCCGAGCGGCTATGGCTACACCTTC. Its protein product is CATKRTGPSGYGYTF.

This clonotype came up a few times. In DNA, the CDR3 is TGTGCCAGCAGTTCACAGGGCGGCTACACCTTC. Its translation is CASSSQGGYTF. The gene calls are TRBV27 and TRBJ1-2; D may be TRBD1 (6 bases). V lost 4 bases, J lost 8 bases, and 8 bases lay in between. The CDR3 spans 11 residues. In germline, CDR1 is MNHEY, CDR2 SMNVEV (reference sequence).

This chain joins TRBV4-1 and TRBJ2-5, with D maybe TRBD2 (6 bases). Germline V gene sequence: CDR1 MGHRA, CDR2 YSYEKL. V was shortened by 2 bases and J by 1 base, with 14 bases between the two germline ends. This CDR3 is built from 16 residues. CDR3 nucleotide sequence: TGCGCCAGCAGCCAATCCTGGGCGCGGGGCCAAGAGACCCAGTACTTC. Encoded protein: CASSQSWARGQETQYF.

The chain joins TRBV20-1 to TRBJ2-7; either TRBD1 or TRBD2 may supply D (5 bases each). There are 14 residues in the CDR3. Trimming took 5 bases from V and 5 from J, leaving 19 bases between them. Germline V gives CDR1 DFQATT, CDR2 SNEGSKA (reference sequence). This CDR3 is CSASHRDPADEQYF. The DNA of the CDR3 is TGCAGTGCTTCGCACCGGGACCCAGCCGACGAGCAGTACTTC.

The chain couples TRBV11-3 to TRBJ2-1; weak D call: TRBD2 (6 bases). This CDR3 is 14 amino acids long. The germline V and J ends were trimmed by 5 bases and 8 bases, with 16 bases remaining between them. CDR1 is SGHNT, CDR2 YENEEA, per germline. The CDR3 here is CASSVGRSSDEQFF. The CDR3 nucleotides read TGTGCCAGCAGCGTCGGACGATCTAGCGATGAGCAGTTCTTC.

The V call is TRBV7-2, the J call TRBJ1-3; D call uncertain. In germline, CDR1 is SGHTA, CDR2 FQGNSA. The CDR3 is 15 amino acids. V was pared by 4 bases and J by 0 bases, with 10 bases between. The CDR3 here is CASSSGPSSGNTIYF. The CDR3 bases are TGTGCCAGCAGCTCCGGACCGAGCTCTGGAAACACCATATATTTT.

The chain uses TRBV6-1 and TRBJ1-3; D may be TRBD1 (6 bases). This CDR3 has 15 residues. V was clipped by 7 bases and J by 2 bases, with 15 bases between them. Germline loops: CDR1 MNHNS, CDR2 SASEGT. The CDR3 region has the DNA TGTGCCAGCACCCAAGACAGGTATCCTGGAAACACCATATATTTT. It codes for CASTQDRYPGNTIYF.

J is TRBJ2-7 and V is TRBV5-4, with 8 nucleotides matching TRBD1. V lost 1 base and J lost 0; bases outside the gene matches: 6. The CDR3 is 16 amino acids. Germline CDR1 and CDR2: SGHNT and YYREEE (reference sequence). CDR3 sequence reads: CASSLRDRPSSYEQYF. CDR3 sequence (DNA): TGTGCCAGCAGCTTGCGGGACAGGCCTAGCTCCTACGAGCAGTACTTC.